The present entry profiles one T cell receptor beta chain with its context. The antigen remains undetermined. PCR amplification relied on 60 Vbeta primers (plus 13 Jbeta primers). This table comes from immunoSEQ multiplex PCR, and its TCRdb copy is limited to in-frame clones, with some not included. The repertoire holds about 160,000 clones, around 83% seen once, with about 2% in the top ten. The sample originates from a study of cytomegalovirus exposure and HLA in healthy donors. Turning to the study itself: Out of a few hundred genotyped donors, about 81% belonged to the Caucasian-associated ancestry cluster. Study conclusions and caveats: Some segments of the V type, notably TRBV6-2 and TRBV6-3, were excluded as indistinguishable.

The CDR3 is 16 amino acids. Germline values: CDR1 SGHNT, CDR2 YENEEA. V gave up 0 bases and J gave up 10 bases, with 19 bases separating them. This sequence was found in a man between 18 and 29 years old in good health and CMV-seropositive. The V call is TRBV11-3, the J call TRBJ2-1, with D maybe TRBD2 (5 bases). Sequencing used PBMCs. The CDR3 protein is CASSLDLLLTSGEQFF. The CDR3 DNA sequence: TGTGCCAGCAGCTTAGATCTTCTTCTGACCTCGGGGGAGCAGTTCTTC.